This record looks at one T cell receptor beta chain sequence and its context. Antigen unknown. The source of the sample is a study of cytomegalovirus exposure and HLA in healthy donors. Overall study results and limits: With high specificity and sensitivity, the classifier reportedly diagnosed cytomegalovirus status. It was confirmed in vitro that a few of the CMV-associated chains were specific for CMV antigens.

The CDR3 runs 15 residues. With 5 bases clipped from V and 2 bases from J, the junction kept 6 bases outside the gene matches. The germline V gene has CDR1 SGHVS and CDR2 FNYEAQ. TCRdb keeps only in-frame clones here, not all; method: immunoSEQ multiplex PCR. The data contain 90,000 to 150,000 clones, around nine tenths of them singletons. The clonotype comes from a woman between 18 and 29 years old in good health and CMV-seropositive. This rearrangement joins TRBV7-6 to TRBJ2-3, with 8 bases lining up with TRBD2. Specimen: PBMCs. As DNA, the CDR3 is TGTGCCAGCAGCCGGGGGGGCGGAACCACAGATACGCAGTATTTT. Protein sequence: CASSRGGGTTDTQYF. The full variable domain, with the rest looked up from reference TRBV7-6 and TRBJ2-3, is GAGVSQSPRYKVTKRGQDVALRCDPISGHVSLYWYRQALGQGPEFLTYFNYEAQQDKSGLPNDRFSAERPEGSISTLTIQRTEQRDSAMYRCASSRGGGTTDTQYFGPGTRLTVL.